These 32 T cell receptor beta chains originate from one sample sequenced in a study of Graves' ophthalmopathy and Graves' hyperthyroidism. As the template, RNA transcripts were used to amplify TCR beta CDR3 regions. HTBI-primed first-round RT-PCR preceded second-round multiplex PCR. MiXCR, run by TCRdb on the multiplex PCR reads, gives a single entry per CDR3 protein. The sample records around 660,000 distinct CDR3 sequences, about two fifths being singletons. Sample: peripheral blood. These receptors all stem from an adult man with Graves' ophthalmopathy.

This clonotype was seen at least ten times. The rearrangement joins TRBV7-2 to TRBJ1-5; 7 bases agree with TRBD1. The CDR3 has 14 amino acids. The trim removed 1 base at V and 7 bases at J, leaving 4 bases unmatched. From germline, CDR1 is SGHTA and CDR2 FQGNSA. The CDR3 sequence is CASSLGQGGQPQHF. CDR3 DNA: TGTGCCAGCAGCTTAGGACAGGGCGGGCAGCCCCAGCATTTT.

The chain combines TRBV7-9 with TRBJ2-6, with 11 positions matching TRBD1. The germline gives CDR1 SEHNR, CDR2 FQNEAQ (reference sequence). V was clipped by 5 bases and J by 11 bases; unmatched bases: 8. This CDR3 region has 15 residues. CDR3: CASSPWRTGGYVLTF. In DNA, the CDR3 is TGTGCCAGCAGCCCATGGCGGACAGGGGGCTACGTCCTGACTTTC.

This clonotype was observed at least ten times. This sequence joins TRBV11-2 and TRBJ1-2; 7 positions agree with TRBD1. The CDR3 has 14 amino acids. The ends lost 0 bases at V and 6 bases at J; junction bases unmatched: 4. The germline gives CDR1 SGHAT, CDR2 FQNNGV. The CDR3 loop is CASSLDLTGDGYTF. CDR3 nucleotides: TGTGCCAGCAGCTTAGATCTCACAGGGGATGGCTACACCTTC.

CDR3 amino acids: CSLSGGEDQPQHF. The DNA of the CDR3 is TGCAGCCTCTCTGGTGGGGAGGATCAGCCCCAGCATTTT. The rearrangement uses TRBV29-1 and TRBJ1-5; D not resolved. This CDR3 spans 13 amino acids. The germline V gene encodes CDR1 SQVTM and CDR2 ANQGSEA. Trimming cost V 8 bases and J 5 bases, with 16 bases left between them.

For this clonotype: A read error may explain this, as a much larger clone is one base away. The chain has TRBV4-3 and TRBJ1-4, with D perhaps TRBD1 (5 bases). V was pared by 4 bases and J by 7 bases, with 16 bases between. The CDR3 runs 15 residues. CDR1 is LGHNA and CDR2 is YSLEER in the germline V gene. The CDR3 DNA is TGCGCCAGCAGCCGAGATGACAGTAGGAGTGAAAAACTGTTTTTT. Translating gives CASSRDDSRSEKLFF.

This clonotype has a count of ten or more. J is TRBJ1-2 and V is TRBV9, with D possibly TRBD1 on 5 matching bases. The V end was cut by 0 bases, the J end by 7 bases, with 10 bases between. Germline V gene sequence: CDR1 SGDLS, CDR2 YYNGEE. This CDR3 contains 13 residues. The CDR3 nucleotides read TGTGCCAGCAGCGTAGTGGGACCTACTGGCTACACCTTC. Translating gives CASSVVGPTGYTF.

The count of this clonotype is one. A much larger clone lies one base from this, so it may be a read error. The chain carries TRBV29-1 and TRBJ2-3; 9 nucleotides align to TRBD2. Germline V gives CDR1 SQVTM, CDR2 ANQGSEA. After removal of 2 bases from V and 2 bases from J, the junction contained 5 bases not matched to a gene. The length of the CDR3 is 15 residues. CDR3 residues: CSVESAGGVTDTQYF. The CDR3 DNA sequence: TGCAGCGTTGAATCGGCGGGAGGGGTCACAGATACGCAGTATTTT.

The gene calls are TRBV30 and TRBJ1-2; 9 bases map to TRBD1. The CDR3 has 13 amino acids. Germline V gene data show CDR1 as GTSNPN and CDR2 as SVGIG (reference sequence). Trimming cost V 2 bases and J 13 bases; bases outside gene matches: 11. In DNA form, the CDR3 reads TGTGCCTGGAGTCCCGGGACAGGGACTGTCGGCACCTTC. Its protein product is CAWSPGTGTVGTF.

This clonotype was counted only a few times. This is likely a read error, given that the CDR3 carries no conserved phenylalanine or tryptophan at its end. The DNA is omitted, as the CDR3 cannot be located on it reliably, and the CDR3 follows TCRdb's listing. The V and J genes are TRBV20-1 and TRBJ1-1. The CDR3 spans 10 amino acids, including both terminal residues. Germline V gives CDR1 DFQATT, CDR2 SNEGSKA (reference sequence). The CDR3 loop is CSARDERALY.

This clonotype was detected many times. This chain uses TRBV2 with TRBJ1-4; D might be TRBD1 (5 bases). The CDR3 consists of 14 residues. Per the germline V gene, CDR1 is SNHLY and CDR2 is FYNNEI. The V and J ends lost 3 bases and 8 bases respectively, with 13 bases between them. The CDR3 spells CASSEVAGREKLFF. As DNA, the CDR3 is TGTGCCAGCAGTGAGGTGGCAGGGAGAGAAAAACTGTTTTTT.

The chain carries TRBV5-4 and TRBJ2-5; 9 bases agree with TRBD2. The CDR3 length is 16 residues. Germline V gene sequence: CDR1 SGHNT, CDR2 YYREEE (reference sequence). V was clipped by 3 bases and J by 5 bases; unmatched bases: 11. The CDR3, as DNA: TGTGCCAGCAGCTCGATGACTAGCGGAGGTGGGGAGACCCAGTACTTC. This encodes CASSSMTSGGGETQYF.

This clonotype was counted ten times or more. The CDR3 spells CASSETPARGLNSPLHF. The CDR3 DNA follows: TGTGCCAGCAGTGAAACCCCAGCCAGGGGGCTAAATTCACCCCTCCACTTT. The genes are TRBV2 and TRBJ1-6, with TRBD1 matching over 8 bases. Germline CDR1 is SNHLY and CDR2 is FYNNEI. The V segment lost 2 bases and the J segment 7 bases; nucleotides outside the gene matches: 10. The CDR3 is 17 residues long.

In its sample, this clonotype was seen a few times. This chain links TRBV7-3 with TRBJ2-2; D is unresolved. V was trimmed by 5 bases and J by 6 bases, leaving 16 bases between them. Germline V gene sequence: CDR1 SGHTA, CDR2 FQGTGA. The CDR3 is 15 residues long. The CDR3 nucleotides are TGTGCCAGCAGCCAATACGGACGTGAACCCGGGGAGCTGTTTTTT. Encoded protein: CASSQYGREPGELFF.

This clonotype was counted ten times or more. This rearrangement joins TRBV20-1 to TRBJ1-6; D is possibly TRBD1 (5 bases). Between the trimmed V and J ends, which lost 3 bases and 8 bases, there was a span of 17 bases. Looked up from germline, CDR1 is DFQATT and CDR2 is SNEGSKA (reference sequence). The CDR3 runs 15 residues. Here the CDR3 reads CSARRGGNVDSPLHF. CDR3 nucleotide sequence: TGCAGTGCTAGGCGGGGGGGGAACGTGGATTCACCCCTCCACTTT.

This clonotype appeared once. A much more abundant neighbour one base away suggests this may be a read error. The chain employs TRBV20-1 and TRBJ1-6, with 7 bases aligning to TRBD1. The germline V gene encodes CDR1 DFQATT and CDR2 SNEGSKA (reference sequence). The CDR3 totals 14 residues. The CDR3 sequence: CSAGERQGNSPLHF. The DNA for the CDR3 is TGCAGTGCTGGAGAAAGACAGGGCAATTCACCCCTCCACTTT.

V is TRBV29-1 and J is TRBJ1-1; 11 bases match TRBD1. This CDR3 region has 18 residues. Germline CDR1 and CDR2: SQVTM and ANQGSEA. V lost 6 bases to trimming and J lost 0 bases; unmatched junction nucleotides: 15. CDR3 region: CSVSGQGAPDKLNTEAFF. The CDR3 nucleotides read TGCAGCGTGAGCGGACAGGGGGCTCCGGACAAGTTGAACACTGAAGCTTTCTTT.

The J gene is TRBJ1-5, the V gene TRBV6-5, with D possibly TRBD1 on 5 matching bases. V dropped 6 bases and J dropped 4 bases, with 16 bases sitting between them. Germline V gives CDR1 MNHEY, CDR2 SVGAGI. This CDR3 has 15 residues. The CDR3 DNA reads TGTGCCAGCAGCCCTCAGGGCAGGGTTAATCAGCCCCAGCATTTT. Translating it yields CASSPQGRVNQPQHF.

The V and J genes are TRBV7-9 and TRBJ1-1; D perhaps matches TRBD1 (5 bases). Looked up from germline, CDR1 is SEHNR and CDR2 is FQNEAQ (reference sequence). The CDR3 runs to 12 residues. V lost 11 bases and J 11 bases, leaving 21 bases between the germline ends. As DNA, the CDR3 is TGTGCCGGGCTGACCGGGGACGGGGCGGCTTTCTTT. This translates into CAGLTGDGAAFF.

The V gene is TRBV25-1, the J gene TRBJ2-7; 7 bases align to TRBD1. Germline CDR1 is MGHDK and CDR2 is SYGVNS. The CDR3 is made up of 13 amino acids. V was clipped by 2 bases and J by 13 bases; unmatched bases: 11. CDR3 loop: CASSEEVGTDNYF. The CDR3 region has the DNA TGTGCCAGCAGTGAAGAAGTAGGGACAGACAATTACTTC.

This clonotype was counted at least ten times. V is TRBV15 and J is TRBJ2-7; a weak D match, TRBD1 (6 bases). V shed 5 bases and J shed 2 bases, with 10 bases lying between them. CDR3 size: 13 residues. Germline V gives CDR1 LNHNV, CDR2 YYDKDF (reference sequence). The CDR3 DNA follows: TGTGCCACCAGCCCCCGGACAGCCTACGAGCAGTACTTC. The encoded protein is CATSPRTAYEQYF.

This clonotype has ten or more counts. The genes are TRBV7-9 and TRBJ1-3; D call uncertain. V was cut by 1 base and J by 2 bases, with 9 bases left in between. Germline V lookup: CDR1 SEHNR, CDR2 FQNEAQ (reference sequence). The CDR3 is 15 residues long. The CDR3 sequence is CASSLVTGAGNTIYF. The CDR3 coding sequence is TGTGCCAGCAGCTTAGTGACCGGAGCTGGAAACACCATATATTTT.

Notes on this clonotype: Just one base apart from a much larger clone, this may be a read error. V usage is TRBV19 and J usage is TRBJ1-3; the D gene is possibly TRBD1 (6 bases). Germline CDR1 is LNHDA and CDR2 is SQIVND (reference sequence). Trimming shortened V by 4 bases and J by 0 bases, and 7 bases separated the two germline ends. CDR3 length: 14 residues. CDR3 coding DNA: TGTGCCAGTAGTACGGGACACTCTGGAAACACCATATATTTT. It is translated as CASSTGHSGNTIYF.

The table lists this clonotype with a few counts. The V and J genes are TRBV12-5 and TRBJ1-2; D not resolved. Per the germline V gene, CDR1 is LGHNT and CDR2 is FRNRAP. The V and J ends lost 1 base and 2 bases respectively, with 11 bases between them. This CDR3 is 15 amino acids long. The CDR3 nucleotides are TGTGCTAGTGGTTTGGGCCCCAACCCCAACTATGGCTACACCTTC. Its protein product is CASGLGPNPNYGYTF.

This clonotype was recorded at least ten times. The V call is TRBV20-1, the J call TRBJ1-5; 10 nucleotides match TRBD1. The CDR3 has 16 amino acids. J lost 5 bases, V lost 3 bases, and 10 bases had no gene match. Germline V gene sequence: CDR1 DFQATT, CDR2 SNEGSKA (reference sequence). The CDR3 nucleotides read TGCAGTGCTAGGACATCCGGGACAGGGGTGTATCAGCCCCAGCATTTT. Amino acids: CSARTSGTGVYQPQHF.

Note on this clonotype: This may arise from a read error, as a much more abundant clone is one base away. The CDR3, as DNA: TGTGCCAGCAGTCAAGCGAGAAGCTATGGCTACACCTTC. Protein: CASSQARSYGYTF. The chain carries TRBV2 and TRBJ1-2; D not resolved. The CDR3 runs 13 residues. Germline CDR1 reads SNHLY; CDR2 reads FYNNEI.

A single count supports this clonotype. A much larger clone lies a single base off, so this may be a read error. The chain recombines TRBV19 with TRBJ1-1; D call uncertain. V was shortened by 9 bases and J by 0 bases, with 14 bases between the two germline ends. The V gene's germline CDR1 is LNHDA and CDR2 SQIVND (reference sequence). The CDR3 sequence is 14 residues long. This CDR3 is CARRPPGMNTEAFF. CDR3 in DNA: TGTGCCAGAAGACCTCCGGGGATGAACACTGAAGCTTTCTTT.

The chain carries TRBV15 and TRBJ2-7, with 10 bases aligning to TRBD2. The trim removed 1 base at V and 4 bases at J, leaving 10 bases unmatched. The CDR3 runs 17 residues. Germline V gene data show CDR1 as LNHNV and CDR2 as YYDKDF (reference sequence). The CDR3 coding sequence is TGTGCCACCAGCAGAGCCCTCTCTAGCGGGAGTCAATACGAGCAGTACTTC. Translated: CATSRALSSGSQYEQYF.

The rearrangement joins TRBV6-5 to TRBJ2-7; D unresolved. The germline V gene encodes CDR1 MNHEY and CDR2 SVGAGI. V lost 0 bases to trimming and J lost 1 base, with 10 bases between them. The CDR3 has 15 residues. CDR3 sequence reads: CASSYSWQESYEQYF. For the CDR3, the DNA is TGTGCCAGCAGTTACTCGTGGCAGGAGTCCTACGAGCAGTACTTC.

For this clonotype: Without the conserved terminal phenylalanine or tryptophan, this CDR3 likely stems from a read error. The genes are TRBV7-2 and TRBJ2-7; the match to TRBD2 covers 7 bases. The CDR3 is 15 residues long. V dropped 3 bases and J dropped 4; count of bases not matched to a gene: 9. Germline lookup yields CDR1 SGHTA and CDR2 FQGNSA. The CDR3, as DNA: TGTGCCAGCAGCTTGTGGGGAGCGGGGAATTACGAGCAGTACCTC. Translation: CASSLWGAGNYEQYL.

In the case of this clonotype: Because it lacks the conserved phenylalanine or tryptophan at the end, this CDR3 is likely a read error. The limits of the CDR3 on the DNA are not certain, so only TCRdb's listed CDR3 is given. This sequence joins TRBV7-9 and TRBJ1-6. CDR1 is SEHNR and CDR2 is FQNEAQ in the germline V gene (reference sequence). The CDR3 contains 8 residues when both ends are counted. The CDR3 here is CASSPDNY.

This clonotype showed up just once. The CDR3 loop reads CSVASGKSYNEQFF. The CDR3 DNA follows: TGCAGCGTCGCTAGCGGGAAATCCTACAATGAGCAGTTCTTC. The rearrangement uses TRBV29-1 and TRBJ2-1; 9 nucleotides align to TRBD2. CDR1 and CDR2 from the germline V gene are SQVTM and ANQGSEA. With V trimmed by 6 bases and J by 1 base, 4 bases remained unmatched. The CDR3 loop spans 14 amino acids.

The rearrangement uses TRBV29-1 and TRBJ2-2, with D tentatively TRBD2 (6 bases). Trimming removed 7 bases from V and 6 bases from J, with 18 bases in between. The CDR3 covers 14 residues. CDR1 and CDR2 (germline): SQVTM, ANQGSEA. The CDR3, as DNA: TGCAGCGCCAGCGAAGGGACTTTTTCCGGGGAGCTGTTTTTT. Protein sequence: CSASEGTFSGELFF.